Sequencing of this TCR beta chain was carried out in a study of shared clonotypes between healthy human individuals. Study-wide results and limits: Apart from blood, nothing was sampled; tissue repertoires likely differ.

Of note for this clone: Its antigen is not known.

The assay used deep level. The data were produced by immunoSEQ multiplex PCR, yet TCRdb's version contains in-frame clones alone and is incomplete. Here the sample spans under 650,000 clones, 90% to 96% being singletons. The V end was cut by 1 base, the J end by 7 bases, with 17 bases between. Per germline, CDR1 SEHNR and CDR2 FQNEAQ (reference sequence). The CDR3 covers 16 residues. This rearrangement joins TRBV7-9 to TRBJ2-1; unclear D gene. Material for sequencing was naive CD4+ T cells sorted from blood. Subset defined: CD45RA+ positively selected. This receptor was identified in a woman under 40 in good health. CDR3 residues: CASSLDPLLLGNEQFF. Written as DNA, the CDR3 is TGTGCCAGCAGCTTAGACCCGCTACTTCTGGGAAATGAGCAGTTCTTC.